This T cell receptor (beta chain) was retrieved from a study of T cells after yellow fever vaccination. Universal primer sites and UMIs were introduced during 5'RACE template-switching synthesis of TCR cDNA. TCRdb itself ran the 5' RACE reads through MiXCR, one entry per CDR3 protein. The table records some 300,000 distinct CDR3 sequences, roughly 8.7% of them present only once. Points from the study as a whole: Faster peaking, at day 5 versus 15, marked a secondary response that was weaker. In post-booster samples, most primary-vaccination clones reappeared (roughly 96% CD4, around 87% CD8).

CDR1 is MNHEY and CDR2 is SMNVEV in the germline V gene (reference sequence). Trimming removed 0 bases at V and 8 bases at J, with 17 bases between. This CDR3 contains 16 residues. Note on this clonotype: Antigen specificity is unknown.

The sample in question was CD4+ T cells sorted from PBMCs, obtained 5 days after the yellow fever booster vaccination. This rearrangement joins TRBV27 to TRBJ2-1, with TRBD1 as a possible D gene (5 bases). The clonotype comes from a man between 18 and 35 years old who received the YFV17D yellow fever vaccine. DNA for the CDR3: TGTGCCAGCAGTTTATCTCCCACAGGTAGTCCATATGAGCAGTTCTTC. Its translation is CASSLSPTGSPYEQFF.